This T cell receptor (beta chain) was found in a study of OX40 agonist ivuxolimab in advanced cancers. Per the germline V gene, CDR1 is SGHTA and CDR2 is FQGTGA. The V and J ends lost 5 bases and 2 bases respectively, with 7 bases between them. This CDR3 region has 13 residues. Notes on the study in general: Among patients with partial responses at 0.1-3.0 mg/kg, clonal expansion was among the lowest. In the 0.1 to 3.0 mg/kg range, CD4+ and CD8+ blood T cells had expanded clonally by week 6.

Comments on this clone: Its antigen is as yet unknown.

Sampling of blood occurred at baseline, cycle 4 day 1, and cycle 7 day 1. Libraries were prepared by immunoSEQ multiplex PCR; TCRdb keeps only in-frame clonotypes and omits some of them. This repertoire shows about 47,000 clones, approximately 88% found once; its top ten account for roughly 13%. Sample: CD4+ or CD8+ T cells sorted from blood, taken in a trial of the OX40 agonist ivuxolimab. The rearrangement links TRBV7-3 to TRBJ1-3; no firm D call. This TCR was sampled from an adult with an advanced solid tumor such as melanoma, head and neck, liver or kidney cancer. This chain's CDR3 is CASSSVAGNTIYF. As DNA, the CDR3 is TGTGCCAGCAGCAGTGTGGCTGGAAACACCATATATTTT.